These 3 T cell receptor beta chains were all obtained from the same sample, sequenced in a study of a mutant IDH1 vaccine in newly diagnosed glioma. For these receptors, no antigen is known. Profiled with immunoSEQ multiplex PCR; TCRdb holds only in-frame clones, not every one. The data show tens of thousands of clones, with 80% to 85% seen just once and around 6.9% held by the top ten. Time point denoted: week 35, safety follow-up. In the vaccine, a single dose held 300 ug of the mutant IDH1 20-mer peptide, along with topical imiquimod. The sample in question was PBMCs, obtained from a glioma patient whose treatment included an IDH1 peptide vaccine. The receptors come from a woman aged 18-35 years with glioma.

The chain couples TRBV18 to TRBJ2-7; TRBD2 aligns across 9 bases. The CDR3 is made up of 18 amino acids. V lost 2 bases, J lost 3 bases, and 14 bases stayed unmatched. Germline CDR1 and CDR2: KGHSH and LQKENI. The CDR3 coding sequence is TGTGCCAGCTCACCAGCTTTGGTAGCGGGGGCAAAGAACTACGAGCAGTACTTC. As protein: CASSPALVAGAKNYEQYF.

This chain connects TRBV5-1 to TRBJ2-7; D may be TRBD1 or TRBD2 (6 bases each). V was trimmed by 5 bases and J by 1 base, leaving 16 bases between them. The germline gives CDR1 SGHRS, CDR2 YFSETQ. This CDR3 has 15 amino acids. The CDR3 sequence: CASSFTGAGSYEQYF. The DNA of the CDR3 is TGCGCCAGCAGTTTCACGGGGGCCGGATCCTACGAGCAGTACTTC.

The J gene is TRBJ1-2, the V gene TRBV7-9; the match to TRBD1 covers 8 bases. Germline V gene sequence: CDR1 SEHNR, CDR2 FQNEAQ (reference sequence). J gave up 7 bases and V 1 base, and 8 bases lay outside the gene matches. The CDR3 sequence is 15 residues long. The CDR3 loop is CASSLVTGGSSGYTF. CDR3 DNA sequence: TGTGCCAGCAGCTTAGTTACAGGGGGATCTAGTGGCTACACCTTC. Together with reference TRBV7-9 and TRBJ1-2, the CDR3 gives the full variable domain: DTGVSQNPRHKITKRGQNVTFRCDPISEHNRLYWYRQTLGQGPEFLTYFQNEAQLEKSRLLSDRFSAERPKGSFSTLEIQRTEQGDSAMYLCASSLVTGGSSGYTFGSGTRLTVV.